One sample yielded the 5 T cell receptor beta chains listed below, sequenced in a study of human T cells and chemical hapten exposure. Stated time point: patch test 3, about 24 weeks after DPC sensitization. Treatment of the sample: therapeutic diphenylcyclopropenone sensitization with weekly scalp DPC. Unseparated into fractions, whole blood served as the source from which total RNA was extracted. Each CDR3 protein gets one entry after TCRdb re-called the RACE reads with MiXCR. The sample contains tens of thousands of distinct CDR3 sequences, around a tenth of which appear only once. The specimen comprised whole blood, sampled in connection with sensitization to the hapten diphenylcyclopropenone (DPC). These receptors came from a man in his forties or fifties with alopecia areata. Some clones in this sample may be carry-over from other donors' samples.

This clonotype was seen a single time. The V and J genes are TRBV10-3 and TRBJ2-2, with TRBD2 identical over 7 bases. Germline V gene sequence: CDR1 ENHRY, CDR2 SYGVKD. CDR3 length: 16 amino acids. V was pared by 3 bases and J by 6 bases, with 10 bases of the junction left unmatched. CDR3 residues: CAISDLSGKAAGELFF. DNA for the CDR3: TGTGCCATCAGTGATCTAAGCGGGAAGGCCGCCGGGGAGCTGTTTTTT.

This clonotype has at least ten counts. The V gene is TRBV20-1, the J gene TRBJ1-5; TRBD1 might be the D (6 bases). V lost 0 bases and J lost 3, with 12 bases in between. The CDR3 totals 15 residues. Per germline, CDR1 DFQATT and CDR2 SNEGSKA (reference sequence). The CDR3 coding sequence is TGCAGTGCTAGAGATTCGGGGGGCTCCAATCAGCCCCAGCATTTT. This translates into CSARDSGGSNQPQHF.

This clonotype appeared many times. The chain links TRBV27 to TRBJ1-6; maybe TRBD1 (5 bases). The germline CDR1 and CDR2 sequences are MNHEY and SMNVEV (reference sequence). The ends were cut back, 3 bases at V and 6 bases at J, with 12 bases in the middle. This CDR3 is 15 amino acids long. CDR3 coding DNA: TGTGCCAGCAGTTTTGGTTTGGGGGTTAATTCACCCCTCCACTTT. Translation gives CASSFGLGVNSPLHF.

V and J are TRBV3-1 and TRBJ1-4; tentatively, D is TRBD1 (5 bases). Germline V gene lookup returns CDR1 LGHDT and CDR2 YNNKEL (reference sequence). There are 17 residues in the CDR3. V lost 4 bases and J 5 bases, leaving 20 bases between the germline ends. The CDR3 is CASSPPKFGTANEKLFF. The CDR3 DNA sequence: TGTGCCAGCAGCCCGCCCAAGTTCGGGACGGCGAATGAAAAACTGTTTTTT.

The rearrangement joins TRBV10-3 to TRBJ2-1, with no clear D. This CDR3 contains 12 residues. V was clipped by 2 bases and J by 2 bases, with 1 base between them. Germline V CDR1 and CDR2: ENHRY, SYGVKD. The CDR3 nucleotides read TGTGCCATCAGTGAGACCTACAATGAGCAGTTCTTC. This gives the protein CAISETYNEQFF.